The TCR beta chain described here comes from a study of vaccination and CD4 T cells after COVID-19. Germline values: CDR1 MNHEY, CDR2 SMNVEV (reference sequence). The CDR3 runs 16 residues. Unmatched junction bases numbered 9, after V lost 5 bases and J lost 3 bases. Stated treatment: roughly 10-day PBMC culture with coronavirus spike peptide pools or control peptides (ViraFEST assay). Fresh IL-2 medium was used to replace half of the medium on days 3 and 7. An Oncomine TCR Beta short-read assay was used to sequence the DNA from cultured CD4+ T cells. TCRdb recomputed calls from the PCR reads with MiXCR, one row per CDR3 protein. The sample has approximately 4,600 distinct CDR3 sequences; around two fifths are singletons. For this clonotype: No antigen is known for it.

The sequencing input was CD4+ T cells from blood, cultured in vitro. This chain connects TRBV27 to TRBJ2-5; 10 bases are a match to TRBD1. This receptor was obtained from a human donor who had recovered from COVID-19. The CDR3: CASSVYRDRGKETQYF. The DNA of the CDR3 is TGTGCCAGCAGTGTATACCGGGACAGGGGAAAAGAGACCCAGTACTTC.